This T cell receptor (beta chain) emerged from a study of CD8 T cells in ankylosing spondylitis (TCRdb year 2017). About the study as a whole: To find TCR variants linked to disease, the study profiled T cell receptor beta repertoires in ankylosing spondylitis patients and healthy donors. The full study cohort was made up of about 24 ankylosing spondylitis patients and 108 healthy donors. Peripheral blood samples were taken, and synovial fluid was additionally collected from ankylosing spondylitis patients.

What the research found in general, with its limitations: Some motif variants had previously been reported in the synovial fluid and blood of reactive arthritis patients, which suggests shared mechanisms of disease initiation. According to the report, matched synovial fluid samples from ankylosing spondylitis patients were significantly enriched for the disease-linked clones. A CD8+ phenotype was shown by the disease-linked clones, which were found at relatively low frequencies in peripheral blood. A TCR beta motif of about 8 highly homologous amino acid variants appeared characteristic of blood from ankylosing spondylitis patients.

Instrument on record: Illumina HiSeq 2500. TCR beta libraries were prepared by quantitative 5'-RACE with molecular barcodes. In the original analysis: A new computational method, built on a probabilistic model of VDJ rearrangement, was used to identify disease-linked TCR variants. TCRdb reprocessing: public reads trimmed at Q25 with fastp, clones called with MiXCR, in-frame beta chains kept. Rows matching on CDR3 protein sequence are summarized as one entry with the most common DNA and genes. Clone size and V and J calls follow TCRdb, not the original study. The sample data list more than 400,000 distinct CDR3 sequences, and roughly 5.2% of these were observed just once. Clones ranked in the top ten supply roughly 3.2% of the sample. V is pruned by 5 bases and J by 2 bases, leaving 8 bases of the junction without a gene match. The germline V gene provides CDR1 SGHAT and CDR2 FQNNGV. The CDR3 numbers 15 residues from cysteine through phenylalanine. Just the 45-base CDR3 DNA is kept, in frame starting at base 1.

With respect to this clonotype: Its target antigen remains unknown. It has no much larger one-base neighbor in the sample; base qualities were not kept.

Recombination linked TRBV11-2 to TRBJ2-5, and TRBD1 matches 7 of the central bases. Sequenced material: blood, either unsorted or a sorted T cell fraction (not recorded which). The TCR originated in a male donor with ankylosing spondylitis. For the CDR3, the sequence is CASSRTGAIQETQYF. Read as DNA, the sequence is TGTGCCAGCAGCCGAACAGGGGCGATACAAGAGACCCAGTACTTC.